This T cell receptor beta chain was identified in a study of identical twins. Study results and caveats: Zero-insertion analyses might be partly confounded by invariant T cells like MAIT and iNKT. Cord blood beta clonotypes that were abundant carried fewer insertions, and memory repertoires showed no such trend.

TCRdb used MiXCR to reprocess the 5' RACE reads, holding one entry per CDR3 protein. The sample includes about 900,000 distinct CDR3 sequences, 9% to 15% of them seen just once. The germline V and J ends were trimmed by 2 bases and 0 bases, with 13 bases remaining between them. This CDR3 is built from 16 residues. Germline CDR1 reads SGHRS; CDR2 reads YFSETQ. With regard to this clonotype: What it binds is not known.

These same records also appear under a second study, on yellow fever vaccine responses in identical twins. That publication notes: The authors reported partly convergent, partly personalized vaccine responses in identical twins.

Sequencing was performed on PBMCs. The V call is TRBV5-1, the J call TRBJ2-3; D might be TRBD1 (6 bases). This TCR derives from a young woman in good health. DNA for the CDR3: TGCGCCAGCAGCTTACAACAGGGTGGAAGCACAGATACGCAGTATTTT. Translated: CASSLQQGGSTDTQYF.